This T cell receptor (beta chain) was captured by sequencing in a study of blood T cell repertoires in COVID-19. About the study: Spain, Italy and the United States supplied samples that represented acute and convalescent COVID-19. The cDNA or gDNA used as material had been derived from T cells, B-cell-depleted T cells, or PBMCs.

V lost 8 bases to trimming and J lost 4 bases, with 14 bases between them. Germline assignment: CDR1 SNHLY and CDR2 FYNNEI. This CDR3 comprises 13 residues. Donors of Cohort 3 who recovered were those that had two negative PCRs, clearance, or symptom resolution. Original data processing: Amplifying reference gene primers gave estimates of nucleated cell counts. Profiled with immunoSEQ multiplex PCR; TCRdb holds only in-frame clones, not every one. V, J and clone size are taken as reported in that table, and D and trimming were inferred from the DNA itself. The table shows roughly 450,000 clones, with 90% occurring only once.

This chain links TRBV2 with TRBJ1-1; D gene ambiguous. The sequenced material came from PBMCs or T cells enriched from blood (not recorded which). The TCR sequence derives from a man younger than 35 who had recovered from COVID-19. The CDR3 sequence: CASQREASTEAFF. CDR3 bases: TGTGCCAGCCAGAGAGAGGCTTCCACTGAAGCTTTCTTT.